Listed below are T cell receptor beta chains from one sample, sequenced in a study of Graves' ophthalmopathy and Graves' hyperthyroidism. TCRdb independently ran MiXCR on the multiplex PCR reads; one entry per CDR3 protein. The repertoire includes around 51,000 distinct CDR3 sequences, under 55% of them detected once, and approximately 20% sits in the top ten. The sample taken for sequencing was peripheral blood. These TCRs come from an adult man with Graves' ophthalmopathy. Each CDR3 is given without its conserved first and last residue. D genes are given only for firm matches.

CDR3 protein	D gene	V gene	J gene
ASSLGQYTEAF	TRBD1	TRBV4-1	TRBJ1-1
ASSQVQGEKPLH	TRBD1	TRBV28	TRBJ1-6
ASSLGLAENEQF	TRBD2	TRBV5-6	TRBJ2-1
ATSGTVQETQY	.	TRBV24-1	TRBJ2-5
ASRRGQGTESARYGYT	TRBD1	TRBV19	TRBJ1-2
ASSQYRQNTEAF	.	TRBV14	.
ASSVGTGQVAEAF	.	TRBV9	TRBJ1-1
ASSGHRGTNEKLF	TRBD1	TRBV9	TRBJ1-4
ASSPGGPTNYGYT	.	TRBV5-1	TRBJ1-2
ASSLGWDRDDTQY	TRBD1	TRBV11-2	TRBJ2-3
ASSPGTSGGYEQF	TRBD2	TRBV7-3	TRBJ2-1
SAGDEQY	.	TRBV20-1	TRBJ2-7
ARVGAGVLAGGANEQF	TRBD2	TRBV25-1	TRBJ2-1